This paragraph covers one T cell receptor (beta chain) sequence. Its specificity is not known. CDR1 is MNHEY and CDR2 is SMNVEV in the germline V gene (reference sequence). The ends lost 6 bases at V and 2 bases at J; junction bases unmatched: 10. This CDR3 has 16 residues. These data come from a study of immune cell composition in non-small cell lung cancer. Study-wide background: Tumours were mainly lung adenocarcinoma or squamous cell carcinoma. Findings and limits, study-wide: Top 10 clone scores and clonality were higher in squamous than adenocarcinoma. Squamous carcinomas (about 75%) more often had tumour-associated clones >0.5% than adenocarcinomas (roughly 35%). It was not proven that tumour-reactive clones equal dominant tumour-associated clones.

Profiled with immunoSEQ multiplex PCR; TCRdb holds only in-frame clones, not every one. The sample has about 3,200 clones, around 74% seen once. Sequencing was done on a sample of lung tumor tissue. The chain employs TRBV27 and TRBJ2-7, with 10 bases aligning to TRBD1. This sequence was found in a human donor with non-small cell lung cancer. The CDR3 DNA reads as TGTGCCAGCAGCTTAGGAGACAGGGGGCTGGCCTACGAGCAGTACTTC. Residues: CASSLGDRGLAYEQYF.